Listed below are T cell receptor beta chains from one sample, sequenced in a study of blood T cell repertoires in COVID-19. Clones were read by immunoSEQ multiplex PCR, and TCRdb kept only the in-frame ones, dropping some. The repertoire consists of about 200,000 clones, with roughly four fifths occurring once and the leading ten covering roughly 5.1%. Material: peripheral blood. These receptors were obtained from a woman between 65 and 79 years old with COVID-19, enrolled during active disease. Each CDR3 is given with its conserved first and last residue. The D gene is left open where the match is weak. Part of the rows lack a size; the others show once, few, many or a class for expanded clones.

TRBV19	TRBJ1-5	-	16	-	TGTGCCAGTAGTAGCCCCTCGCAGGGTAGCAATCAGCCCCAGCATTTT	CASSSPSQGSNQPQHF
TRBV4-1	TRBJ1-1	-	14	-	TGCGCCAGCAGCCACGGGGTTGTGAGGACTGAAGCTTTCTTT	CASSHGVVRTEAFF
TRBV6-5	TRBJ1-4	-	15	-	TGTGCCAGCAGATATGATAGCACAACTAATGAAAAACTGTTTTTT	CASRYDSTTNEKLFF
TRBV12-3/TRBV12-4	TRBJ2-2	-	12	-	TGTGCCAGCAGTATTTCGGGAGGGGAGCTGTTTTTT	CASSISGGELFF
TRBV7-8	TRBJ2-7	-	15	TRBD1	TGTGCCAGCAGCTTAAGAGGGACAGGGGGCTACGAGCAGTACTTC	CASSLRGTGGYEQYF
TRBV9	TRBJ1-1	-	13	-	TGTGCCAGCAGTCGACAGAGGAACACTGAAGCTTTCTTT	CASSRQRNTEAFF
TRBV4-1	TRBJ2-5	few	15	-	TGCGCCAGCAGCCAAGATTCGGGGTTCCAAGAGACCCAGTACTTC	CASSQDSGFQETQYF
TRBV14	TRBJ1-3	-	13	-	TGTGCCAGCGGGCATTTAGCTGGAAACACCATATATTTT	CASGHLAGNTIYF
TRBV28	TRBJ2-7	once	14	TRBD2	TGTGCCAGCAGTCGGCCAGGGAGGGCGACCGAGCAGTACTTC	CASSRPGRATEQYF
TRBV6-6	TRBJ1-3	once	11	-	TGTGCCAGCGGTATAGCCTCCACCATATATTTT	CASGIASTIYF
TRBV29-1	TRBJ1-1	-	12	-	TGCAGCGTTGACAGGGGCTTCACTGAAGCTTTCTTT	CSVDRGFTEAFF
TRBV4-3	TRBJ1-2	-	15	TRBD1	TGCGCCAGCAGCCAAGAGTTAGGGGGCCGGTATGGCTACACCTTC	CASSQELGGRYGYTF
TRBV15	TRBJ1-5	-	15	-	TGTGCCACCAGCAGAGAGGGGGGGTTGAATCAGCCCCAGCATTTT	CATSREGGLNQPQHF
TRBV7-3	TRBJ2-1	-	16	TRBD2	TGTGCCAGCAGCTTATCCCCTTCTAGCGGAAGCAATGAGCAGTTCTTC	CASSLSPSSGSNEQFF
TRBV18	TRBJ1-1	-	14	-	TGTGCCAGCTCACAAAACAGGTTGGACACTGAAGCTTTCTTT	CASSQNRLDTEAFF
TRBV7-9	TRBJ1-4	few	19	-	TGTGCCAGCAGCTTTCTGCAGGGCTTCCTATCTTCAACTAATGAAAAACTGTTTTTT	CASSFLQGFLSSTNEKLFF
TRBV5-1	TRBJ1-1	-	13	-	TGCGCCAGCAGCCTGCAGGGGAGCACTGAAGCTTTCTTT	CASSLQGSTEAFF